This TCR beta chain was captured by sequencing in a study of CD8 T cells in Susac syndrome. When the RNA was reverse transcribed, random hexamers were used with an input of roughly 0.45 to 1 ug. TCR beta CDR3 was amplified by immunoSEQ covering 54 Vbeta and 13 Jbeta. A single record per CDR3 protein comes from TCRdb applying MiXCR to the immunoSEQ multiplex PCR reads. The sample lists 150,000 to 250,000 distinct CDR3 sequences, nearly 95% seen once, with approximately 0.093% in the top ten. Stable or active relapsing-remitting multiple sclerosis, untreated and meeting revised McDonald criteria, defined the controls. CD8+ and CD4+ T cells were negatively isolated; TEMRA cells were FACS-enriched. Losses at the gene ends were 5 bases for V and 12 bases for J; bases not matched to a gene: 13. CDR3 size: 13 residues. Per the germline V gene, CDR1 is DFQATT and CDR2 is SNEGSKA (reference sequence).

This TCR came from a human donor with multiple sclerosis. Specimen: CD4+ T cells from PBMCs. The rearrangement links TRBV20-1 to TRBJ1-2; 9 positions agree with TRBD1. The CDR3 loop is CSAYHRDRVYNTF. CDR3 nucleotide sequence: TGCAGTGCTTATCACCGGGACAGGGTTTATAACACCTTC.